A selection of T cell receptor beta chains follows, all from one sample in a study of type 1 and type 2 diabetes patients. TCRdb used MiXCR to reprocess the multiplex PCR reads, holding one entry per CDR3 protein. The data contain 250,000 or so distinct CDR3 sequences, over 45% of them singletons. Sequencing was carried out using peripheral blood mononuclear cells (PBMCs). Receptors were obtained from a man aged 18 to 35 with type 2 diabetes. CDR3s include the opening cysteine and the closing phenylalanine or tryptophan. The D gene is left open where the match is weak. Clone size is not always given. Where it is, it says once, few, many or a class for expanded clones.

j_gene,d_gene,len,v_gene,abundance,CDR3aa,CDR3nt
TRBJ2-7,TRBD1,16,TRBV15,few,CATSRPGTANGREQYF,TGTGCCACCAGCAGACCCGGGACAGCGAATGGTCGCGAGCAGTACTTC
TRBJ2-1,.,13,TRBV9,.,CASTSGSLNEQFF,TGTGCCAGCACGTCGGGTTCACTCAATGAGCAGTTCTTC
TRBJ2-2,TRBD2,15,TRBV19,.,CASSFQLAFTGELFF,TGTGCCAGTAGTTTCCAACTAGCGTTCACCGGGGAGCTGTTTTTT
TRBJ2-7,.,14,TRBV27,.,CASSLSGGYYEQYF,TGTGCCAGCAGTTTAAGCGGAGGCTACTACGAGCAGTACTTC
TRBJ1-5,.,16,TRBV19,.,CASSIIPQVSNQPQHF,TGTGCCAGTAGTATCATCCCCCAGGTTAGCAATCAGCCCCAGCATTTT
TRBJ2-5,TRBD1,15,TRBV7-8,.,CASSAETGHGETQYF,TGTGCCAGCAGCGCAGAGACAGGGCATGGGGAGACCCAGTACTTC
TRBJ2-7,.,11,TRBV14,few,CASSHGGEQYF,TGTGCCAGCAGCCACGGGGGCGAGCAGTACTTC
TRBJ2-1,TRBD2,17,TRBV25-1,.,CASSKQGLPISYNEQFF,TGTGCCAGCAGCAAGCAGGGACTACCCATCTCCTACAATGAGCAGTTCTTC
TRBJ2-7,TRBD1,15,TRBV6-1,.,CASSEGPDRVDEQYF,TGTGCCAGCAGTGAAGGACCCGACAGGGTGGACGAGCAGTACTTC
TRBJ1-5,.,13,TRBV5-8,.,CASSFFGNQPQHF,TGTGCCAGCAGCTTTTTTGGGAATCAGCCCCAGCATTTT
TRBJ1-5,TRBD1,15,TRBV15,.,CATSRAGGAGQPQHF,TGTGCCACCAGCAGAGCAGGGGGAGCGGGTCAGCCCCAGCATTTT
TRBJ2-7,.,16,TRBV15,many,CATSRDRGDSGYEQYF,TGTGCCACCAGCAGAGATCGTGGCGACAGTGGATACGAGCAGTACTTC
TRBJ2-3,TRBD2,12,TRBV12-3/TRBV12-4,.,CASSLTSRAQYF,TGTGCCAGCAGTTTGACTAGCAGGGCGCAGTATTTT
TRBJ2-7,TRBD2,16,TRBV20-1,.,CSARDFLAGGGYEQYF,TGCAGTGCTAGAGACTTTCTAGCGGGAGGGGGGTACGAGCAGTACTTC
TRBJ2-2,TRBD2,14,TRBV5-8,.,CASSVEGGTGELFF,TGTGCCAGCAGCGTAGAGGGAGGGACCGGGGAGCTGTTTTTT
TRBJ1-4,TRBD1,15,TRBV28,.,CASSSGTGAGEKLFF,TGTGCCAGCAGTAGCGGGACAGGGGCGGGGGAAAAACTGTTTTTT
TRBJ2-1,TRBD2,13,TRBV2,few,CASVGLAYNEQFF,TGTGCCAGCGTAGGACTAGCCTACAATGAGCAGTTCTTC
TRBJ1-2,.,13,TRBV28,few,CATQVRAGYGYTF,TGTGCCACCCAGGTGAGGGCAGGGTATGGCTACACCTTC
TRBJ1-1,TRBD1,15,TRBV7-2,few,CASSFVGTAMRDAFF,TGTGCCAGCAGCTTCGTCGGGACAGCGATGAGGGATGCTTTCTTT
TRBJ1-1,TRBD1,13,TRBV10-3,.,CAVKGARNTEAFF,TGTGCCGTGAAGGGGGCGCGGAACACTGAAGCTTTCTTT
TRBJ2-1,.,13,TRBV2,few,CASSGEKGTEQFF,TGTGCCAGCAGTGGCGAGAAGGGCACTGAGCAGTTCTTC
TRBJ1-2,.,14,TRBV5-1,.,CASAGTAPSYGYTF,TGCGCCAGTGCTGGGACGGCGCCTAGCTATGGCTACACCTTC
TRBJ2-3,.,14,TRBV7-2,.,CASSLSGQADTQYF,TGTGCCAGCAGCTTAAGCGGTCAGGCAGATACGCAGTATTTT
TRBJ1-6,.,13,TRBV14,.,CASSQGGGSPLHF,TGTGCCAGCAGCCAGGGGGGGGGATCACCCCTCCACTTT
TRBJ2-7,.,17,TRBV14,once,CASRAGPVGQAISEQYF,TGTGCCAGCAGGGCCGGGCCAGTGGGGCAGGCCATCTCCGAGCAGTACTTC
TRBJ2-7,TRBD2,15,TRBV27,.,CASSSKRGGLDEQYF,TGTGCCAGCAGTTCGAAGCGGGGGGGCTTGGACGAGCAGTACTTC
TRBJ2-2,.,13,TRBV19,.,CASTTANTGELFF,TGTGCCAGCACGACGGCGAACACCGGGGAGCTGTTTTTT
TRBJ1-2,.,17,TRBV19,few,CASSISWSGVANYGYTF,TGTGCCAGTAGTATCTCCTGGTCAGGGGTCGCTAACTATGGCTACACCTTC
TRBJ1-4,.,15,TRBV18,.,CASSPAKGPNEKLFF,TGTGCCAGCTCACCAGCGAAGGGGCCGAATGAAAAACTGTTTTTT
TRBJ1-1,TRBD1,13,TRBV30,few,CACGQGGSPEAFF,TGTGCCTGCGGACAGGGTGGGAGTCCTGAAGCTTTCTTT